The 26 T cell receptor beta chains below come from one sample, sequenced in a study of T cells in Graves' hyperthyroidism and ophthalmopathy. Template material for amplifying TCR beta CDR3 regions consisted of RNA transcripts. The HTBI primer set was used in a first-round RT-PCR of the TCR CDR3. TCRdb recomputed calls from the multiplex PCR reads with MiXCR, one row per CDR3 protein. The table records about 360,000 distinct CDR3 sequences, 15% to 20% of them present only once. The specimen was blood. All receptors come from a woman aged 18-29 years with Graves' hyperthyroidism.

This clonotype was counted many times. The CDR3 DNA reads TGTGCCAGCAGTTCACGGACAGGAGGGCGAGAGACCCAGTACTTC. Translated: CASSSRTGGRETQYF. V gene TRBV28 combines with J gene TRBJ2-5; maybe TRBD1 (7 bases). Trimming left V 4 bases short and J 4 bases short, with 16 bases between. The CDR3 consists of 15 residues. Germline V gene lookup returns CDR1 MDHEN and CDR2 SYDVKM.

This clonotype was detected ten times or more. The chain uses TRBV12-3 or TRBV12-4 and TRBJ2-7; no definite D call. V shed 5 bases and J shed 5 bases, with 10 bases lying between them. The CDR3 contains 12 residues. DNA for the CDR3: TGTGCCAGCAGTCGCAACTTGGACGAGCAGTACTTC. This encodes CASSRNLDEQYF.

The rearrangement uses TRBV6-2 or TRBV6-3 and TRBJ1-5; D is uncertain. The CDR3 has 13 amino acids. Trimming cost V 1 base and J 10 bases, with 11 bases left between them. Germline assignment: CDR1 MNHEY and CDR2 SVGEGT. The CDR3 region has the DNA TGTGCCAGCAGTTACTTCGACCGTGAACCCCAGCATTTT. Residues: CASSYFDREPQHF.

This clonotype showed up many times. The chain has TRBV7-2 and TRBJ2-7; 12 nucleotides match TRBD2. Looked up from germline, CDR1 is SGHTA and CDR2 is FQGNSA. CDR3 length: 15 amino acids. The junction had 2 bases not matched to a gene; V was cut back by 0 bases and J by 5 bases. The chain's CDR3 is CASSLALAGGHEQYF. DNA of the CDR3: TGTGCCAGCAGCTTAGCACTAGCGGGGGGCCACGAGCAGTACTTC. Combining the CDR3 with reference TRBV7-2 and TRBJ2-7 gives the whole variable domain GAGVSQSPSNKVTEKGKDVELRCDPISGHTALYWYRQSLGQGLEFLIYFQGNSAPDKSGLPSDRFSAERTGGSVSTLTIQRTQQEDSAVYLCASSLALAGGHEQYFGPGTRLTVT.

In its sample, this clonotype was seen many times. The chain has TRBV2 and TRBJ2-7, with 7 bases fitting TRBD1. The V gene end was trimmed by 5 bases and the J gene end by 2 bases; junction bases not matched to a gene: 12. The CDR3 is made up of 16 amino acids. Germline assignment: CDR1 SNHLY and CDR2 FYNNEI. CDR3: CASSTIDRDNAYEQYF. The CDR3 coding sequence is TGTGCCAGCAGTACAATCGACAGGGATAATGCCTACGAGCAGTACTTC. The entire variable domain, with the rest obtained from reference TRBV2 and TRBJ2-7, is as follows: EPEVTQTPSHQVTQMGQEVILRCVPISNHLYFYWYRQILGQKVEFLVSFYNNEISEKSEIFDDQFSVERPDGSNFTLKIRSTKLEDSAMYFCASSTIDRDNAYEQYFGPGTRLTVT.

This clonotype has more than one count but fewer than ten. The CDR3 sequence is CAWDWDREGGYTF. CDR3 DNA sequence: TGTGCCTGGGACTGGGACAGGGAAGGTGGCTACACCTTC. J is TRBJ1-2 and V is TRBV30; 9 positions agree with TRBD1. This CDR3 spans 13 amino acids. The germline gives CDR1 GTSNPN, CDR2 SVGIG (reference sequence). The V gene end was trimmed by 5 bases and the J gene end by 7 bases; junction bases not matched to a gene: 8. Full variable domain (rest looked up from reference TRBV30 and TRBJ1-2): SQTIHQWPATLVQPVGSPLSLECTVEGTSNPNLYWYRQAAGRGLQLLFYSVGIGQISSEVPQNLSASRPQDRQFILSSKKLLLSDSGFYLCAWDWDREGGYTFGSGTRLTVV.

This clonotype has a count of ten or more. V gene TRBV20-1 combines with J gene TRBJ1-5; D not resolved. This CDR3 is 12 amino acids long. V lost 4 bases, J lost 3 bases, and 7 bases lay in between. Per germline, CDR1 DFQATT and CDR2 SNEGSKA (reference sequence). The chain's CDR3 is CSAMRSNQPQHF. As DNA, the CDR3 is TGCAGTGCTATGAGATCCAATCAGCCCCAGCATTTT.

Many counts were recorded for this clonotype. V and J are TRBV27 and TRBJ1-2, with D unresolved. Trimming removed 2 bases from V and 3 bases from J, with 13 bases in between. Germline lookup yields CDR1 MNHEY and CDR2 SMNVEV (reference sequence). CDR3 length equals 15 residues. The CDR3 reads CASSLTGVGDYGYTF. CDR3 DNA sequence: TGTGCCAGCAGTTTAACCGGGGTCGGAGACTATGGCTACACCTTC.

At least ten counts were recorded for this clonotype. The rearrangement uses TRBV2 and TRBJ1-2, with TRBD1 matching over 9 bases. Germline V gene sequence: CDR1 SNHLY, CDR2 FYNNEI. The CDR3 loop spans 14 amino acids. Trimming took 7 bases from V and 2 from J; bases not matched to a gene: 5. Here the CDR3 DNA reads TGTGCCAGCATGCCCGGGACAGGGAACTATGGCTACACCTTC. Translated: CASMPGTGNYGYTF.

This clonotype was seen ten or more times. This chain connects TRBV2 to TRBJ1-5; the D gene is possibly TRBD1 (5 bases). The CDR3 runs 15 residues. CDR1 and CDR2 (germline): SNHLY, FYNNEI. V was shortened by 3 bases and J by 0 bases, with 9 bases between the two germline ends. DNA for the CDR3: TGTGCCAGCAGTGAGGACAAGTATAGCAATCAGCCCCAGCATTTT. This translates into CASSEDKYSNQPQHF. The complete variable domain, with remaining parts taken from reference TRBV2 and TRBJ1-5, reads EPEVTQTPSHQVTQMGQEVILRCVPISNHLYFYWYRQILGQKVEFLVSFYNNEISEKSEIFDDQFSVERPDGSNFTLKIRSTKLEDSAMYFCASSEDKYSNQPQHFGDGTRLSIL.

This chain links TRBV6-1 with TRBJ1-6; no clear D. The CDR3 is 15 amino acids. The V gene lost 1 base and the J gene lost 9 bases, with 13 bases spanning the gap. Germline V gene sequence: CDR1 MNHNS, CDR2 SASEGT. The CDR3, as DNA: TGTGCCAGCAGTGAAGAGGCAGCATATGCTTCACCCCTCCACTTT. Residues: CASSEEAAYASPLHF.

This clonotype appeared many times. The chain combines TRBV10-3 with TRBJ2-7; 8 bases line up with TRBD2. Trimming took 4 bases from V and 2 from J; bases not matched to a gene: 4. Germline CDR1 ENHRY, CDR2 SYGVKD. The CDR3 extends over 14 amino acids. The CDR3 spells CAISVAGHPYEQYF. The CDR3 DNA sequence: TGTGCCATCAGTGTAGCGGGACATCCCTACGAGCAGTACTTC.

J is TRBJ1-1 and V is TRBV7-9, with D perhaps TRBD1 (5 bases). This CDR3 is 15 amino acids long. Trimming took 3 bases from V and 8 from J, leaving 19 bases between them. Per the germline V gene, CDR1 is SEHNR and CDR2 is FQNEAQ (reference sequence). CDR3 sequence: CASSFYDRGPMEAFF. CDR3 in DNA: TGTGCCAGCAGCTTCTACGACCGGGGCCCCATGGAAGCTTTCTTT.

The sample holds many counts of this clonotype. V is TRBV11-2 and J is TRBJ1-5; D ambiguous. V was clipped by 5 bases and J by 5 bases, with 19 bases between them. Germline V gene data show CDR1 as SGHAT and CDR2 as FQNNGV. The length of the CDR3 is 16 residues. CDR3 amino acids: CASSPSRHLRDQPQHF. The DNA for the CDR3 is TGTGCCAGCAGCCCAAGCAGGCACCTAAGGGATCAGCCCCAGCATTTT. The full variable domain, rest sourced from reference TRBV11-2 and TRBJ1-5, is EAGVAQSPRYKIIEKRQSVAFWCNPISGHATLYWYQQILGQGPKLLIQFQNNGVVDDSQLPKDRFSAERLKGVDSTLKIQPAKLEDSAVYLCASSPSRHLRDQPQHFGDGTRLSIL.

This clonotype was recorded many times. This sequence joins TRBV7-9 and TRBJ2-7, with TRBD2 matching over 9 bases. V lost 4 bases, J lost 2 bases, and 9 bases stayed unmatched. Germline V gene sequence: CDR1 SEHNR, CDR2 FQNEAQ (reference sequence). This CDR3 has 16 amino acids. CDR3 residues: CASSSRTSGPTYEQYF. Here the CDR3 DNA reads TGTGCCAGCAGCTCCCGCACTAGCGGGCCAACCTACGAGCAGTACTTC.

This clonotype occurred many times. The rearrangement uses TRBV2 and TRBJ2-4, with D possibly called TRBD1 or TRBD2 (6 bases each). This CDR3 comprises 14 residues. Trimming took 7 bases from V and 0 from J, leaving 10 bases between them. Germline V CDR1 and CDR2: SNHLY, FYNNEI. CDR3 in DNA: TGTGCCAGCAAAGGGGGGACAGCCAAAAACATTCAGTACTTC. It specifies CASKGGTAKNIQYF.

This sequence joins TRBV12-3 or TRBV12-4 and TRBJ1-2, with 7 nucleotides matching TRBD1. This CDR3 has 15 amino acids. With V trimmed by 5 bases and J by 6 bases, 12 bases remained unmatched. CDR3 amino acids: CASSPIYRGPDGYTF. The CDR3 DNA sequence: TGTGCCAGCAGTCCCATTTACAGGGGACCTGATGGCTACACCTTC.

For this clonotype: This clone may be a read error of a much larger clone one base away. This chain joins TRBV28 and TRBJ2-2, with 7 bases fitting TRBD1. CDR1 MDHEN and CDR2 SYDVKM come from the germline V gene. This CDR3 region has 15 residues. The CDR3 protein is CASSAPGQLTGELCF. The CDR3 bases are TGTGCCAGCAGTGCACCGGGACAGCTCACCGGGGAGCTGTGTTTT.

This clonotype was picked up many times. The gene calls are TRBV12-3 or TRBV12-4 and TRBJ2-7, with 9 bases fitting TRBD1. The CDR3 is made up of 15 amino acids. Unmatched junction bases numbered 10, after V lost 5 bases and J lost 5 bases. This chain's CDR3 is CASSKAGTGYNEQYF. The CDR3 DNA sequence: TGTGCCAGCAGTAAAGCCGGGACAGGGTACAACGAGCAGTACTTC.

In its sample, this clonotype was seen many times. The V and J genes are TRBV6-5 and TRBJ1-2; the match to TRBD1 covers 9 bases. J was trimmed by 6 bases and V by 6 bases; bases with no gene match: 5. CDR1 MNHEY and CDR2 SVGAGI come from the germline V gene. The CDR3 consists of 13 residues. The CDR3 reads CASRVTGGHGYTF. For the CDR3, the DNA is TGTGCCAGCAGGGTAACAGGGGGCCATGGCTACACCTTC.

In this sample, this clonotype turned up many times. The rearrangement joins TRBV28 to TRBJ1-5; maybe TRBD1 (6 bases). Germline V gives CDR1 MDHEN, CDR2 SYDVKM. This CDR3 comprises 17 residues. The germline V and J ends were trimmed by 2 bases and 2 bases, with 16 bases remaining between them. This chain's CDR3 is CASSLGAGVGGNQPQHF. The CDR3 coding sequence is TGTGCCAGCAGTTTAGGGGCAGGGGTAGGAGGCAATCAGCCCCAGCATTTT.

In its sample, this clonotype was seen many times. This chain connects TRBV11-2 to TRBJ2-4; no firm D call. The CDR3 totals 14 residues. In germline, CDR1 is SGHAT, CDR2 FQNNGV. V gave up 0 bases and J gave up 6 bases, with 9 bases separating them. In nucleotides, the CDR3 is TGTGCCAGCAGCTTAGACGCCCTGGGAAACATTCAGTACTTC. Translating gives CASSLDALGNIQYF. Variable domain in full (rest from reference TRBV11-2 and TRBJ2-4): EAGVAQSPRYKIIEKRQSVAFWCNPISGHATLYWYQQILGQGPKLLIQFQNNGVVDDSQLPKDRFSAERLKGVDSTLKIQPAKLEDSAVYLCASSLDALGNIQYFGAGTRLSVL.

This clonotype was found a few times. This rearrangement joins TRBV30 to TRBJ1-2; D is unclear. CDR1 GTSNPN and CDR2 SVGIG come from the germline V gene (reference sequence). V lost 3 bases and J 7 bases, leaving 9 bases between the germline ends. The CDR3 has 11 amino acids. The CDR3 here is CAWRGRGGYTF. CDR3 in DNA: TGTGCCTGGAGGGGCCGCGGTGGCTACACCTTC. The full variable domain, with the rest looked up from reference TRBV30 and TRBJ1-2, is SQTIHQWPATLVQPVGSPLSLECTVEGTSNPNLYWYRQAAGRGLQLLFYSVGIGQISSEVPQNLSASRPQDRQFILSSKKLLLSDSGFYLCAWRGRGGYTFGSGTRLTVV.

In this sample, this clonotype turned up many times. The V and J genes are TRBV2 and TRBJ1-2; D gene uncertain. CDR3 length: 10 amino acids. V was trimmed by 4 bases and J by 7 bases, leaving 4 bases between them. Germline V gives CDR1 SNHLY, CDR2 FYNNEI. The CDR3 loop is CASSVSGYTF. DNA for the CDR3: TGTGCCAGCAGTGTGTCTGGCTACACCTTC.

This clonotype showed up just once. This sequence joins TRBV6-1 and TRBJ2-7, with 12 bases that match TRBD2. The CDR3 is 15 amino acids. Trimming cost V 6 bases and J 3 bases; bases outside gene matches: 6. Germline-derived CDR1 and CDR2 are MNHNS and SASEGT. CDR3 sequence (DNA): TGTGCCAGCAGCCCGGGACTAGCGGGCAACTACGAGCAGTACTTC. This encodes CASSPGLAGNYEQYF.

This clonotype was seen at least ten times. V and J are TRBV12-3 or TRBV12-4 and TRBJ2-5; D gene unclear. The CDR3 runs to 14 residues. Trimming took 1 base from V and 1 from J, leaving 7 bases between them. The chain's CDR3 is CASSLGAGQETQYF. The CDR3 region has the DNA TGTGCCAGCAGTTTAGGGGCAGGCCAAGAGACCCAGTACTTC.